This T cell receptor (beta chain) emerged from a study of control samples from healthy donors and cancer patients. Sequencing used immunoSEQ multiplex PCR; TCRdb keeps in-frame clones, though not all of them. The data show 130,000 or so clones, with about 88% seen just once and 3.2% held by the top ten. Deletions cut 2 bases from V and 5 bases from J, with 10 bases between. Germline CDR1 is MNHEY and CDR2 is SMNVEV (reference sequence). CDR3 length: 13 residues. The TCR was taken from a man between 50 and 59 years old in good health. Sequencing used blood. The chain recombines TRBV27 with TRBJ2-7; a weak D match, TRBD1 (6 bases). This CDR3 is CASSLQGQNEQYF. The CDR3 DNA reads as TGTGCCAGCAGTTTACAGGGACAAAACGAGCAGTACTTC.